These T cell receptor beta chains were read from a single sample in a study of T cells in Graves' hyperthyroidism and ophthalmopathy. Each CDR3 protein is one row after TCRdb ran MiXCR on the multiplex PCR reads. The table lists under 400,000 distinct CDR3 sequences, around a fifth of them singletons. The sequenced sample was blood. The receptor set was obtained from a woman aged 50 to 60 with Graves' hyperthyroidism. Each CDR3 is given with its conserved first and last residue. Each record gives: V gene, J gene, D gene, clone size, CDR3 DNA, CDR3 protein. A D gene is named only where the DNA matches it firmly. Size values are once, few and many counts, or a class for expanded clones, and some rows have none.

V: TRBV3-1; J: TRBJ1-6; D: TRBD1; size: -; DNA: TGTGCCAGCTGGACAGGAATATCCAATTCACCCCTCCACTTT; CDR3: CASWTGISNSPLHF
V: TRBV11-2; J: TRBJ2-5; D: -; size: many; DNA: TGTGCCAGCAGCCCACACAGGGATCAAGAGACCCAGTACTTC; CDR3: CASSPHRDQETQYF
V: TRBV27; J: TRBJ2-6; D: -; size: few; DNA: TGTGCCAGCAGTCGCGACTTGACTGGGGCCAACGTCCTGACTTTC; CDR3: CASSRDLTGANVLTF
V: TRBV3-1; J: TRBJ1-5; D: -; size: few; DNA: TGTGCCAGCAGCCGAGGGGTGTATAGCAATCAGCCCCAGCATTTT; CDR3: CASSRGVYSNQPQHF
V: TRBV20-1; J: TRBJ2-7; D: -; size: -; DNA: TGCAGTGCTAGACTGCCAGGGAGGTACGAGCAGTACTTC; CDR3: CSARLPGRYEQYF
V: TRBV2; J: TRBJ1-2; D: -; size: once; DNA: TGTGCCAGCAGCGTTGATGGGGGGGACTATGGCTACACCTTC; CDR3: CASSVDGGDYGYTF
V: TRBV5-6; J: TRBJ1-4; D: -; size: -; DNA: TGTGCCAGCAGCGCGGGGGGGGCTAATGAAAAACTGTTTTTT; CDR3: CASSAGGANEKLFF
V: TRBV9; J: TRBJ1-4; D: -; size: many; DNA: TGTGCCAGCAGCGCGGGGGGGCATGAAAAACTGTTTTTT; CDR3: CASSAGGHEKLFF
V: TRBV9; J: TRBJ2-7; D: -; size: few; DNA: TGTGCCAGCAGCGTAGGTGGTCAAGGCTCCTACGAGCAGTACTTC; CDR3: CASSVGGQGSYEQYF
V: TRBV20-1; J: TRBJ2-3; D: TRBD1; size: many; DNA: TGCAGTGCTAGACAGGGGGCGAAGGCAGATACGCAGTATTTT; CDR3: CSARQGAKADTQYF
V: TRBV7-9; J: TRBJ2-5; D: -; size: -; DNA: TGTGCCAGCAGCTTAGCGCTGGGGGGGGCAGAGACCCAGTACTTC; CDR3: CASSLALGGAETQYF
V: TRBV27; J: TRBJ1-6; D: -; size: few; DNA: TGTGCCAGCAGCCGCCAGGGTGTTGGATATTCACCCCTCCACTTT; CDR3: CASSRQGVGYSPLHF
V: TRBV11-2; J: TRBJ2-1; D: TRBD1; size: -; DNA: TGTGCCAGCAGCCTACAGGGGGCGAATGAGCAGTTCTTC; CDR3: CASSLQGANEQFF
V: TRBV7-3; J: TRBJ2-1; D: -; size: many; DNA: TGTGCCAGCAGCTTAGACCCTAGGGATGAGCAGTTCTTC; CDR3: CASSLDPRDEQFF
V: TRBV10-3; J: TRBJ2-1; D: -; size: -; DNA: TGTGCCATCAATGGAAAGGGTTCCTACAATGAGCAGTTCTTC; CDR3: CAINGKGSYNEQFF
V: TRBV2; J: TRBJ2-5; D: TRBD2; size: -; DNA: TGTGCCAGCAGTTCAGGACTAGCTCACCAAGAGACCCAGTACTTC; CDR3: CASSSGLAHQETQYF
V: TRBV7-9; J: TRBJ2-1; D: TRBD2; size: -; DNA: TGTGCCAGCAGCCCGCGGGGCGGGAGCCACAATGAGCAGTTCTTC; CDR3: CASSPRGGSHNEQFF
V: TRBV9; J: TRBJ1-2; D: -; size: few; DNA: TGTGCCAGCAGCCCTCAGACAAGGGGCGCAGTTCTTGGCTACACCTTC; CDR3: CASSPQTRGAVLGYTF
V: TRBV12-3/TRBV12-4; J: TRBJ1-3; D: -; size: -; DNA: TGTGCCAGTAATTCCTGGGGGGACACCATATATTTT; CDR3: CASNSWGDTIYF
V: TRBV30; J: TRBJ2-3; D: -; size: -; DNA: TGTGCCTGGAGCTACACAGATACGCAGTATTTT; CDR3: CAWSYTDTQYF
V: TRBV12-3/TRBV12-4; J: TRBJ2-5; D: -; size: many; DNA: TGTGCCAGCAGTTTCCTCAGGGGCGCCCCAGAGACCCAGTACTTC; CDR3: CASSFLRGAPETQYF
V: TRBV11-1; J: TRBJ2-3; D: -; size: -; DNA: TGTGCCAGCAGCTTAGCGCAGGAGGGGGACACAGATACGCAGTATTTT; CDR3: CASSLAQEGDTDTQYF
V: TRBV28; J: TRBJ1-1; D: -; size: many; DNA: TGTGCCAGCAGCCCCTGGAAGGGGGTTGAGAATGAAGCTTTCTTT; CDR3: CASSPWKGVENEAFF
V: TRBV20-1; J: TRBJ2-6; D: TRBD1; size: few; DNA: TGCAGTGCTAAATTAGGACCGGGGACAGGGGGCTCTGGGGCCAACGTCCTGACTTTC; CDR3: CSAKLGPGTGGSGANVLTF
V: TRBV27; J: TRBJ2-1; D: -; size: -; DNA: TGTGCCAGCAGTTTTCTCATACCCCTTAGGGAAAAAAGGAATGAGCAGTTCTTC; CDR3: CASSFLIPLREKRNEQFF
V: TRBV4-1; J: TRBJ2-2; D: -; size: -; DNA: TGCGCCAGCAGCCAAGATGGCGGGGGCCAGCGGACCGGGGAGCTGTTTTTT; CDR3: CASSQDGGGQRTGELFF
V: TRBV6-1; J: TRBJ1-5; D: -; size: few; DNA: TGTGCCAGCATGGGAGGGATGGGCAATCAGCCCCAGCATTTT; CDR3: CASMGGMGNQPQHF
V: TRBV12-3/TRBV12-4; J: TRBJ2-5; D: -; size: many; DNA: TGTGCCAGCAGTCATCTTCTGGGACTGTGGAAGACCCAGTACTTC; CDR3: CASSHLLGLWKTQYF
V: TRBV5-1; J: TRBJ2-2; D: TRBD2; size: few; DNA: TGCGCCAGCAGGACTAGCGTAACCACCGGGGAGCTGTTTTTT; CDR3: CASRTSVTTGELFF
V: TRBV5-1; J: TRBJ2-3; D: -; size: many; DNA: TGCGCCAGCAGCTTGGGATCCACCCTGAGGGGCACAGATACGCAGTATTTT; CDR3: CASSLGSTLRGTDTQYF
V: TRBV3-1; J: TRBJ2-1; D: TRBD2; size: -; DNA: TGTGCCAGCAGAGATAGCGGGAGGGACTACAATGAGCAGTTCTTC; CDR3: CASRDSGRDYNEQFF
V: TRBV2; J: TRBJ2-2; D: -; size: many; DNA: TGTGCCAGCAGCGACACGGCCGGGAGAGGGGAGCTGTTTTTT; CDR3: CASSDTAGRGELFF
V: TRBV5-1; J: TRBJ2-4; D: TRBD1; size: few; DNA: TGCGCCAGCAGAAAAGAAGACAGGGGGCGCCTTTACTTC; CDR3: CASRKEDRGRLYF
V: TRBV4-1; J: TRBJ2-5; D: TRBD1; size: -; DNA: TGCGCCAGCACCCAGGGGACAGGGGGCTGGGAGACCCAGTACTTC; CDR3: CASTQGTGGWETQYF
V: TRBV7-8; J: TRBJ2-3; D: TRBD2; size: -; DNA: TGTGCCAGCAGCGTGGGCCTAGCGGGAAGAGTGGCAGATACGCAGTATTTT; CDR3: CASSVGLAGRVADTQYF
V: TRBV28; J: TRBJ1-1; D: TRBD1; size: -; DNA: TGTGCCGTACAGGGGATGACTGAAGCTTTCTTT; CDR3: CAVQGMTEAFF
V: TRBV7-8; J: TRBJ2-7; D: TRBD1; size: many; DNA: TGTGCCAGCAGCTTATTGCCCGACAGGGCTTACGAGCAGTACTTC; CDR3: CASSLLPDRAYEQYF
V: TRBV4-1; J: TRBJ2-1; D: -; size: -; DNA: TGCGCCAGCAGCCAACTGGGACTCCTCAATGAGCAGTTCTTC; CDR3: CASSQLGLLNEQFF
V: TRBV6-1; J: TRBJ1-1; D: -; size: -; DNA: TGTGCCAGCAGTGGATTTGTGAACACTGAAGCTTTCTTT; CDR3: CASSGFVNTEAFF
V: TRBV28; J: TRBJ1-5; D: -; size: -; DNA: TGTGCCAGCAGTGGGGCCAGGGTGGAACAGCCCCAGCATTTT; CDR3: CASSGARVEQPQHF
V: TRBV28; J: TRBJ2-7; D: -; size: -; DNA: TGTGCCAGCAGTCACTCAGACCTGTACGAGCAGTACTTC; CDR3: CASSHSDLYEQYF
V: TRBV11-1; J: TRBJ1-6; D: -; size: many; DNA: TGTGCCAGCAGCTTAGGACAACGTCACGGGGTTAATTCACCCCTCCACTTT; CDR3: CASSLGQRHGVNSPLHF
V: TRBV6-2/TRBV6-3; J: TRBJ2-7; D: -; size: many; DNA: TGTGCCAGCAGCCCTAGACTAGTACAGACCTACGAGCAGTACTTC; CDR3: CASSPRLVQTYEQYF
V: TRBV28; J: TRBJ1-6; D: -; size: once; DNA: TGTGCCAGCAGTTTATGGGGTTCGCGCTCCTATAATTCACCCCTCCACTTT; CDR3: CASSLWGSRSYNSPLHF
V: TRBV28; J: TRBJ2-6; D: TRBD2; size: once; DNA: TGTGCCAGCAGTTTACTAGCGGGCCCTGGGGCCAACGTCCTGACTTTC; CDR3: CASSLLAGPGANVLTF
V: TRBV5-4; J: TRBJ2-2; D: -; size: -; DNA: TGTGCCAGCAGCTTGTCGAGACTGAACACCGGGGAGCTGTTTTTT; CDR3: CASSLSRLNTGELFF
V: TRBV24-1; J: TRBJ2-1; D: TRBD2; size: -; DNA: TGTGCCACCAGTGATGCCGGGGGTGCGGGAGGGAGTCCTAGGAATGAGCAGTTCTTC; CDR3: CATSDAGGAGGSPRNEQFF
V: TRBV30; J: TRBJ1-5; D: -; size: many; DNA: TGTGCCTGGGCGGGACATCGGGGTCAGCCCCAGCATTTT; CDR3: CAWAGHRGQPQHF
V: TRBV4-1; J: TRBJ1-1; D: -; size: few; DNA: TGCGCCAGCAGCCAAGTGGGCCAGGAGAACACTGAAGCTTTCTTT; CDR3: CASSQVGQENTEAFF
V: TRBV19; J: TRBJ2-5; D: -; size: -; DNA: TGTGCCAGTAGTATGTGGGTTACAGCGTACCAAGAGACCCAGTACTTC; CDR3: CASSMWVTAYQETQYF
V: TRBV28; J: TRBJ1-5; D: TRBD1; size: many; DNA: TGTGCCAGCACCGCCACGACAGGGACTCAGCCCCAGCATTTT; CDR3: CASTATTGTQPQHF
V: TRBV6-1; J: TRBJ1-1; D: -; size: many; DNA: TGTGCCAGCAGTGAAGAAGGAGCTTTCTTT; CDR3: CASSEEGAFF